The present T cell receptor beta chain was sequenced within a study of T cells in Graves' hyperthyroidism and ophthalmopathy. Study-level results: Researchers report that a 13 V-J model separated ophthalmopathy from stable hyperthyroidism.

The sample holds a few counts of this clonotype. Its specificity is not known. Ophthalmopathy patients showed a Clinical Activity Score of at least 3, NOSPECS grade of at least 4 and duration under 3 months. Amplification yielded TCR beta CDR3 regions, with RNA transcripts as the source. The TCR CDR3 first-round RT-PCR relied on the HTBI primer set. TCRdb redid the calling of the multiplex PCR reads with MiXCR, one entry per CDR3 protein. The sample shows approximately 600,000 distinct CDR3 sequences, around 20% of them seen only once. The CDR3 has 13 residues. V lost 10 bases, J lost 6 bases, and 19 bases lay in between. Germline assignment: CDR1 MNHNS and CDR2 SASEGT.

The sequencing sample was made of blood. The chain links TRBV6-1 to TRBJ2-7; D unclear. The sequence was obtained from a man aged 30 to 45 with Graves' ophthalmopathy. CDR3 DNA: TGTGCCACTCATTCTATCAGGCCGGGCGAGCAGTACTTC. The encoded protein is CATHSIRPGEQYF.